The rows below give T cell receptor beta chains drawn from one sample of a study of cytomegalovirus exposure and HLA in healthy donors. Data came from immunoSEQ multiplex PCR; TCRdb stores just in-frame clones and leaves some out. This sample has roughly 180,000 clones, with 60% to 85% found just once. Sequences were obtained from PBMCs. Receptor source: a male donor in good health and CMV-seronegative. CDR3s include the opening cysteine and the closing phenylalanine or tryptophan. A D gene is named only where the DNA matches it firmly. Rows give clone size only sometimes, using once, few, many, or a class for an expanded clone.

d_call,v_call,j_call,clone_size,cdr3_aa,cdr3_nt
NA,TRBV6-1,TRBJ1-5,few,CASSEGVGDSNQPQHF,TGTGCCAGCAGTGAAGGAGTCGGGGATAGCAATCAGCCCCAGCATTTT
NA,TRBV18,TRBJ1-4,NA,CASSPQSPGLPNEKLFF,TGTGCCAGCTCACCACAGTCGCCAGGACTGCCTAATGAAAAACTGTTTTTT
TRBD1,TRBV11-2,TRBJ2-7,NA,CASSPDRGNEQYF,TGTGCCAGCAGCCCGGACAGGGGGAACGAGCAATACTTC
NA,TRBV19,TRBJ1-5,NA,CASKYVGGSNQPQHF,TGTGCCAGTAAATACGTGGGGGGTAGCAATCAGCCCCAGCATTTT
TRBD2,TRBV11-2,TRBJ2-7,NA,CASSLAGGEQYF,TGTGCCAGCAGCCTCGCGGGGGGAGAGCAGTACTTC
TRBD1,TRBV4-1,TRBJ1-6,few,CASSQVPVQGAPSPLHF,TGCGCCAGCAGCCAAGTCCCGGTGCAGGGGGCACCTTCACCCCTCCACTTT
NA,TRBV6-1,TRBJ1-2,NA,CASRRDTGSYGYTF,TGTGCCAGCCGTCGGGACACAGGGTCCTATGGCTACACCTTC
NA,TRBV27,TRBJ1-2,NA,CASSLTRTAGVGYGYTF,TGTGCCAGCAGTTTAACCCGGACGGCGGGGGTGGGCTATGGCTACACCTTC
TRBD1,TRBV6-5,TRBJ1-6,NA,CASSYSGDSNSPLHF,TGTGCCAGCAGTTACTCGGGGGACAGTAATTCACCCCTCCACTTT
NA,TRBV2,TRBJ2-1,NA,CASSESLASSSYNEQFF,TGTGCCAGCAGTGAAAGTCTAGCGTCATCCTCCTACAATGAGCAGTTCTTC
TRBD1,TRBV2,TRBJ2-7,NA,CASSERDRASSYEQYF,TGTGCCAGCAGTGAAAGGGACAGGGCCAGCTCCTACGAGCAGTACTTC
NA,TRBV9,TRBJ2-3,NA,CASSGRGQSPDTQYF,TGTGCCAGCAGCGGACGCGGACAGTCCCCAGATACGCAGTATTTT
NA,TRBV28,TRBJ1-2,NA,CASSLAYRRYGYTF,TGTGCCAGCAGTTTGGCCTACAGAAGGTATGGCTACACCTTC
TRBD1,TRBV28,TRBJ2-7,NA,CASSLWDRDYEQYF,TGTGCCAGCAGTTTATGGGACAGGGACTACGAGCAGTACTTC
TRBD1,TRBV7-9,TRBJ1-3,NA,CASSFGDRDRNTIYF,TGTGCCAGCAGCTTCGGGGACAGGGATAGAAACACCATATATTTT
NA,TRBV28,TRBJ1-4,NA,CASRGTGNEKLFF,TGTGCCAGCAGGGGAACGGGGAATGAAAAACTGTTTTTT
TRBD2,TRBV4-3,TRBJ2-1,NA,CASSQGPTSTNEQFF,TGCGCCAGCAGCCAAGGCCCGACTAGCACGAATGAGCAGTTCTTC
TRBD2,TRBV11-1,TRBJ2-1,NA,CASHPASGLGEQFF,TGTGCCAGCCACCCCGCTAGCGGGTTAGGTGAGCAGTTCTTC
TRBD2,TRBV4-2,TRBJ2-7,NA,CASSPGGYEQYF,TGTGCCAGCAGCCCGGGGGGCTACGAGCAGTACTTC
NA,TRBV13,TRBJ1-1,NA,CASSGRGAEAFF,TGTGCCAGCAGCGGACGCGGGGCTGAAGCTTTCTTT